Given below is one T cell receptor (beta chain) in context. The data derive from a study of cytomegalovirus exposure and HLA in healthy donors. PCR was performed using 60 Vbeta and 13 Jbeta primers. This table comes from immunoSEQ multiplex PCR, and its TCRdb copy is limited to in-frame clones, with some not included. The sample records 210,000 or so clones, approximately 85% being singletons. The V gene's germline CDR1 is DFQATT and CDR2 SNEGSKA (reference sequence). V was cut by 5 bases and J by 1 base, with 5 bases left in between. This CDR3 has 11 amino acids. The chain links TRBV20-1 to TRBJ1-1; possibly TRBD1 for D (5 bases). The specimen was PBMCs. The receptor comes from a girl aged 2 to 10 in good health and CMV-seronegative. The DNA for the CDR3 is TGCAGTGCTGGACAGAACACTGAAGCTTTCTTT. Protein sequence: CSAGQNTEAFF.